These 4 T cell receptor beta chains came from one sample sequenced in a study of shared clonotypes between healthy human individuals. Assay: immunoSEQ multiplex PCR; the TCRdb copy retains only in-frame clones and omits some. The data show 2 million or so clones, roughly 94% seen once. Sequenced material: naive CD4+ T cells sorted from blood. The subset here: CD45RA+ positively selected. The receptors originated from a man aged 18-30 years in good health.

Regarding this clone: Other DNA variants within this sample encode the same CDR3. This chain connects TRBV5-1 to TRBJ2-1, with D perhaps assigned TRBD1 or TRBD2 (5 bases each). V lost 0 bases to trimming and J lost 0 bases, with 10 bases between them. Germline lookup yields CDR1 SGHRS and CDR2 YFSETQ. The length of the CDR3 is 16 residues. The CDR3 spells CASSLVGGSSYNEQFF. The CDR3 DNA reads TGCGCCAGCAGCTTGGTTGGGGGATCCTCCTACAATGAGCAGTTCTTC.

The count of this clone is one. The chain recombines TRBV4-3 with TRBJ1-5; no clear D. The length of the CDR3 is 16 residues. Germline-derived CDR1 and CDR2 are LGHNA and YSLEER. Trimming left V 0 bases short and J 1 base short, with 10 bases between. CDR3 region: CASSQELGLSNQPQHF. In DNA, the CDR3 is TGCGCCAGCAGCCAAGAACTGGGTTTGAGCAATCAGCCCCAGCATTTT.

This chain connects TRBV7-2 to TRBJ2-1, with 11 bases fitting TRBD2. The CDR3 is 15 amino acids. CDR1 and CDR2 from the germline V gene are SGHTA and FQGNSA. With 5 bases clipped from V and 7 bases from J, the junction kept 7 bases outside the gene matches. In DNA form, the CDR3 reads TGTGCCAGCAGCACCACTAGCGGGAGCACGAATGAGCAGTTCTTC. Its translation is CASSTTSGSTNEQFF.

The V gene is TRBV10-3, the J gene TRBJ2-4; the D is unclear. The ends were cut back, 3 bases at V and 0 bases at J, with 9 bases in the middle. CDR1 and CDR2 (germline): ENHRY, SYGVKD. The CDR3 length is 15 residues. Here the CDR3 reads CAISDASLAKNIQYF. CDR3 nucleotide sequence: TGTGCCATCAGTGACGCGAGTCTAGCCAAAAACATTCAGTACTTC.